Listed below are T cell receptor beta chains from one sample, sequenced in a study of shared clonotypes between healthy human individuals. TCRdb's table, derived via immunoSEQ multiplex PCR, lists solely in-frame clones and lacks some. This sample has 2,500,000 or so clones, with roughly nine tenths found just once. The sequenced sample was naive CD4+ T cells sorted from blood. The receptors come from a young man in good health. Each CDR3 is given with its conserved first and last residue. A D gene is named only where the DNA matches it firmly. The size of a clone is reported for some rows only, either as once, few or many, or as a class for expanded clones.

V gene	J gene	D gene	clone size	CDR3 protein	CDR3 DNA
TRBV5-5	TRBJ1-5	TRBD1	NA	CASVSGTELNQPQHF	TGTGCCAGCGTCTCCGGGACAGAATTGAATCAGCCCCAGCATTTT
TRBV11-2	TRBJ1-3	NA	NA	CASSLDGVSGNTIYF	TGTGCCAGCAGCTTAGATGGGGTATCGGGAAACACCATATATTTT
TRBV7-8	TRBJ2-1	TRBD1	NA	CASSPAGGRSYNEQFF	TGTGCCAGCAGCCCTGCAGGGGGTCGGTCCTACAATGAGCAGTTCTTC
TRBV19	TRBJ1-1	NA	NA	CASSMRENTEAFF	TGTGCCAGTAGTATGAGGGAGAACACTGAAGCTTTCTTT
TRBV18	TRBJ2-7	NA	NA	CASSPLGSYEQYF	TGTGCCAGCTCACCACTGGGTTCCTACGAGCAGTACTTC
TRBV28	TRBJ1-5	NA	NA	CASSTLQSNQPQHF	TGTGCCAGCAGCACATTACAGTCCAATCAGCCCCAGCATTTT
TRBV7-8	TRBJ2-7	NA	NA	CASSRASGSSYEQYF	TGTGCCAGCAGCCGGGCTTCGGGTTCCAGTTACGAGCAGTACTTC
TRBV28	TRBJ1-6	TRBD1	NA	CASSLPTTGHNSPLHF	TGTGCCAGCAGTTTACCCACGACAGGGCATAATTCACCCCTCCACTTT
TRBV7-2	TRBJ2-5	TRBD2	once	CASSSGLVETQYF	TGTGCCAGCAGCTCCGGACTAGTGGAGACCCAGTACTTC
TRBV7-3	TRBJ2-3	TRBD1	NA	CASSSGQWVTDTQYF	TGTGCCAGCAGCTCGGGACAGTGGGTCACAGATACGCAGTATTTT
TRBV28	TRBJ1-2	NA	NA	CASSLGDYGYTF	TGTGCCAGCAGTTTGGGGGATTATGGCTACACCTTC
TRBV19	TRBJ1-5	NA	NA	CASSIRSAGSNQPQHF	TGTGCCAGTAGTATAAGATCGGCGGGTAGCAATCAGCCCCAGCATTTT
TRBV10-2	TRBJ2-3	NA	NA	CASTFEASTDTQYF	TGCGCCAGCACCTTTGAAGCTAGCACAGATACGCAGTATTTT
TRBV7-2	TRBJ1-5	NA	few	CASSLVVDQPQHF	TGTGCCAGCAGCTTAGTTGTAGATCAGCCCCAGCATTTT